This is a list of T cell receptor beta chains from one sample in a study of shared clonotypes between healthy human individuals. Only in-frame clones appear in the TCRdb table, and some are missing; sequencing was by immunoSEQ multiplex PCR. Counted here are nearly 2 million clones, over 85% occurring once; the ten biggest clones make up more than 0.95%. Sequencing input: naive CD8+ T cells sorted from blood. The receptors originated from a man aged 18 to 29 in good health. Each CDR3 is given with its conserved first and last residue. D genes are given only for firm matches. Part of the rows lack a size; the others show once, few, many or a class for expanded clones.

V: TRBV7-2
D: .
size: once
J: TRBJ2-3
CDR3: CASSLGWETDTQYF
DNA: TGTGCCAGCAGCTTAGGGTGGGAGACAGATACGCAGTATTTT

V: TRBV30
D: .
size: .
J: TRBJ1-1
CDR3: CAWSEAPGEAFF
DNA: TGTGCCTGGAGTGAGGCACCTGGTGAAGCTTTCTTT

V: TRBV7-8
D: TRBD1
size: .
J: TRBJ1-2
CDR3: CASSLYPPGQGPFYGYTF
DNA: TGTGCCAGCAGCTTATACCCCCCTGGACAGGGGCCATTCTATGGCTACACCTTC

V: TRBV29-1
D: .
size: few
J: TRBJ2-7
CDR3: CSVEGAGYEQYF
DNA: TGCAGCGTTGAGGGGGCCGGCTACGAGCAGTACTTC

V: TRBV4-3
D: TRBD1
size: .
J: TRBJ1-5
CDR3: CASSQDGDSYQPQHF
DNA: TGCGCCAGCAGCCAAGATGGGGACAGTTATCAGCCCCAGCATTTT

V: TRBV19
D: .
size: once
J: TRBJ2-7
CDR3: CASSIKGHSYEQYF
DNA: TGTGCCAGTAGTATCAAGGGGCATTCCTACGAGCAGTACTTC

V: TRBV27
D: TRBD1
size: once
J: TRBJ1-5
CDR3: CASSQQGAPYSNQPQHF
DNA: TGTGCCAGCAGTCAACAGGGGGCCCCTTATAGCAATCAGCCCCAGCATTTT

V: TRBV19
D: .
size: .
J: TRBJ2-1
CDR3: CATLDLGGPYNEQFF
DNA: TGTGCCACCCTTGATCTGGGGGGTCCCTACAATGAGCAGTTCTTC

V: TRBV19
D: TRBD1
size: once
J: TRBJ2-1
CDR3: CASSIEQGAYNEQFF
DNA: TGTGCCAGTAGTATAGAACAGGGGGCTTACAATGAGCAGTTCTTC

V: TRBV9
D: .
size: .
J: TRBJ2-1
CDR3: CASSVASTEQFF
DNA: TGTGCCAGCAGCGTAGCGAGTACTGAGCAGTTCTTC

V: TRBV7-9
D: .
size: .
J: TRBJ2-7
CDR3: CASSLAPGNILYEQYF
DNA: TGTGCCAGCAGCTTAGCGCCGGGGAACATCCTCTACGAGCAGTACTTC

V: TRBV5-4
D: .
size: .
J: TRBJ2-7
CDR3: CASSWSASSYEQYF
DNA: TGTGCCAGCAGCTGGTCCGCTAGCTCCTACGAGCAGTACTTC

V: TRBV5-1
D: .
size: .
J: TRBJ2-5
CDR3: CASSISRGETQYF
DNA: TGCGCCAGCAGCATCTCTAGGGGAGAGACCCAGTACTTC

V: TRBV4-1
D: TRBD2
size: .
J: TRBJ2-3
CDR3: CASSPDAQRGTTDTQYF
DNA: TGCGCCAGCAGCCCGGATGCCCAGCGGGGGACCACAGATACGCAGTATTTT

V: TRBV11-2
D: .
size: .
J: TRBJ2-7
CDR3: CASSAAPAEGPGQYF
DNA: TGTGCCAGCAGCGCCGCCCCGGCCGAGGGACCGGGGCAGTACTTC

V: TRBV18
D: .
size: .
J: TRBJ1-1
CDR3: CASSPPKGGGTEAFF
DNA: TGTGCCAGCTCACCACCGAAAGGGGGAGGCACTGAAGCTTTCTTT

V: TRBV4-3
D: .
size: .
J: TRBJ2-2
CDR3: CASSLSGINTGELFF
DNA: TGCGCCAGCAGCCTATCCGGAATTAACACCGGGGAGCTGTTTTTT